The 2 T cell receptor beta chains listed next were all sequenced from one sample in a study of cytomegalovirus exposure and HLA in healthy donors. In the PCR, 60 Vbeta and 13 Jbeta primers were used. Here immunoSEQ multiplex PCR was the method, and the copy in TCRdb shows in-frame clones only, minus some. The sample carries under 150,000 clones, 67% recorded once. The specimen was PBMCs. All receptors come from a man aged 18 to 30 in good health and CMV-seropositive.

This chain links TRBV10-3 with TRBJ1-5; 9 bases are shared with TRBD1. The CDR3 runs to 17 residues. Germline CDR1 is ENHRY and CDR2 is SYGVKD. V trimming: 2 bases; J trimming: 1 base; junction bases outside the gene matches: 6. Written as DNA, the CDR3 is TGTGCCATCAGTGAGAGATTGGGGACAGGGAGCAATCAGCCCCAGCATTTT. It encodes CAISERLGTGSNQPQHF.

This clone was picked up one time. This sequence joins TRBV9 and TRBJ2-1, with 8 bases aligning to TRBD2. The CDR3 loop spans 15 amino acids. The V and J ends lost 3 bases and 2 bases, in that order; junction bases with no gene match: 4. CDR1 and CDR2 (germline): SGDLS, YYNGEE. The CDR3 sequence is CASSEGRGAYNEQFF. The CDR3 DNA follows: TGTGCCAGCAGCGAGGGGCGGGGGGCCTACAATGAGCAGTTCTTC.